A selection of T cell receptor beta chains follows, all from one sample in a study of blood T cell repertoires in COVID-19. The table came from immunoSEQ multiplex PCR; TCRdb's copy has only in-frame clones and leaves some out. The sample shows about 140,000 clones, almost 80% of them seen only once. The specimen sequenced was peripheral blood. These receptors were taken from a man aged 50-60 years with active or convalescent COVID-19. Both conserved end residues are part of each CDR3. D genes are given only for firm matches. Rows may omit the clone size; those that give it use once, few, many or a size class.

16	.	TRBD1	TRBV7-9	TRBJ2-1	CASSLVGQGTYNEQFF	TGTGCCAGCAGTCTCGTGGGACAGGGGACCTACAATGAGCAGTTCTTC
13	.	TRBD1	TRBV10-3	TRBJ2-1	CATSGTGGNEQFF	TGTGCCACAAGTGGTACAGGGGGCAATGAGCAGTTCTTC
18	.	.	TRBV7-9	TRBJ1-3	CASSLWTAPASSGNTIYF	TGTGCCAGCAGCCTCTGGACAGCGCCGGCCTCCTCTGGAAACACCATATATTTT
16	.	.	TRBV5-1	TRBJ2-2	CASSLAQGLRTGELFF	TGCGCCAGCAGCTTGGCCCAGGGGTTGCGGACCGGGGAGCTGTTTTTT
15	.	TRBD2	TRBV5-1	TRBJ2-2	CASSLISGKDGELFF	TGCGCCAGCAGCTTGATAAGCGGGAAGGACGGGGAGCTGTTTTTT
15	once	TRBD2	TRBV12-5	TRBJ2-1	CASGATSGEYNEQFF	TGTGCTAGTGGTGCTACTAGCGGGGAATACAATGAGCAGTTCTTC
16	.	TRBD2	TRBV6-6	TRBJ2-1	CASSATSGSSYNEQFF	TGTGCCAGCAGCGCGACTAGCGGGAGCTCCTACAATGAGCAGTTCTTC
13	once	TRBD1	TRBV3-1/TRBV3-2	TRBJ1-2	CASSRQGVYGYTF	TGTGCCAGCAGCCGACAGGGGGTCTATGGCTACACCTTC
14	.	TRBD1	TRBV27	TRBJ1-2	CASSPGQANYGYTF	TGTGCCAGCAGTCCGGGACAGGCTAACTATGGCTACACCTTC
17	.	TRBD1	TRBV9	TRBJ1-6	CASSVTGGQYANSPLHF	TGTGCCAGCAGCGTGACAGGGGGCCAGTATGCTAATTCACCCCTCCACTTT
12	.	.	TRBV11-2	TRBJ1-1	CASSPGFLGAFF	TGTGCCAGCAGCCCGGGATTCCTCGGGGCTTTCTTT
16	.	.	TRBV1	TRBJ2-7	CTSSQNPGLAGEEQYF	TGCACCAGCAGCCAAAACCCGGGACTAGCGGGAGAAGAGCAGTACTTC
16	.	TRBD1	TRBV9	TRBJ1-1	CASSPGTVRPNTEAFF	TGTGCCAGCAGCCCCGGGACAGTCCGACCCAACACTGAAGCTTTCTTT
15	.	TRBD2	TRBV28	TRBJ2-1	CASSRGLAGVNEQFF	TGTGCCAGCAGTCGGGGACTAGCGGGAGTTAATGAGCAGTTCTTC
13	.	TRBD2	TRBV28	TRBJ2-7	CAYRREGLPEQYF	TGTGCCTACAGGCGGGAGGGCCTCCCCGAGCAGTACTTC
14	.	.	TRBV2	TRBJ2-2	CASSPDRNTGELFF	TGTGCCAGCAGCCCTGACAGAAACACCGGGGAGCTGTTTTTT
14	.	TRBD1	TRBV29-1	TRBJ2-3	CSVRTGTGADTQYF	TGCAGCGTGCGGACAGGAACAGGTGCAGATACGCAGTATTTT
13	.	.	TRBV5-1	TRBJ1-2	CASSPMSDYGYTF	TGCGCCAGCAGCCCCATGAGCGACTATGGCTACACCTTC
16	.	TRBD2	TRBV5-4	TRBJ2-3	CASSPTSVASTDTQYF	TGTGCCAGCAGCCCAACTAGCGTGGCTAGCACAGATACGCAGTATTTT
15	few	.	TRBV10-3	TRBJ1-5	CAISTGGDSNQPQHF	TGTGCCATCAGCACGGGGGGGGACAGCAATCAGCCCCAGCATTTT
15	.	TRBD1	TRBV6-6	TRBJ1-4	CASKSGGPLNEKLFF	TGTGCCAGCAAGTCAGGGGGCCCCCTTAATGAAAAACTGTTTTTT
12	.	.	TRBV9	TRBJ2-3	CASSVEPGTQYF	TGTGCCAGCAGCGTAGAACCCGGTACGCAGTATTTT
15	.	.	TRBV6-1	TRBJ2-2	CASSEIGPDTGELFF	TGTGCCAGCAGTGAAATTGGGCCCGACACCGGGGAGCTGTTTTTT
13	.	.	TRBV10-1	TRBJ1-1	CASSAYRDTEAFF	TGCGCCAGCAGTGCATACAGGGATACTGAAGCTTTCTTT
18	.	.	TRBV2	TRBJ1-1	CASSDDGTLRHRNTEAFF	TGTGCCAGCAGCGACGACGGTACCCTCCGACATCGGAACACTGAAGCTTTCTTT
14	.	.	TRBV28	TRBJ1-1	CASSNYREGTEAFF	TGTGCCAGCAGTAATTACAGGGAGGGAACTGAAGCTTTCTTT
15	.	.	TRBV19	TRBJ1-1	CASSIDTFIPTEAFF	TGTGCCAGTAGTATAGATACTTTTATTCCCACTGAAGCTTTCTTT